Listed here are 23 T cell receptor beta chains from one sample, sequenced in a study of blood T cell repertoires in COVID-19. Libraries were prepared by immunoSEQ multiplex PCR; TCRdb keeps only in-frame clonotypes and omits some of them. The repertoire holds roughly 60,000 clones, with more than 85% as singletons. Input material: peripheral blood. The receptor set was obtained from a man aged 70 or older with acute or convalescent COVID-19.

DNA for the CDR3: TGTGCCAGCACGATCCCAGGAGATACGCAGTATTTT. It is translated as CASTIPGDTQYF. V usage is TRBV3-1 (or the pseudogene TRBV3-2) and J usage is TRBJ2-3; D is ambiguous. The CDR3 totals 12 residues. Trimming left V 7 bases short and J 5 bases short, with 10 bases between. Germline-derived CDR1 and CDR2 are LGHDT and YNNKEL (reference sequence).

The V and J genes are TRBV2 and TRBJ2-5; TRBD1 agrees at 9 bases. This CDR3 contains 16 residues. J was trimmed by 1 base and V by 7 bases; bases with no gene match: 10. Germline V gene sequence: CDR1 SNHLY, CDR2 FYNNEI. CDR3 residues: CASISGTGMVQETQYF. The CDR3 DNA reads TGTGCCAGCATCTCCGGGACAGGGATGGTCCAAGAGACCCAGTACTTC. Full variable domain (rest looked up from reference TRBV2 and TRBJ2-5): EPEVTQTPSHQVTQMGQEVILRCVPISNHLYFYWYRQILGQKVEFLVSFYNNEISEKSEIFDDQFSVERPDGSNFTLKIRSTKLEDSAMYFCASISGTGMVQETQYFGPGTRLLVL.

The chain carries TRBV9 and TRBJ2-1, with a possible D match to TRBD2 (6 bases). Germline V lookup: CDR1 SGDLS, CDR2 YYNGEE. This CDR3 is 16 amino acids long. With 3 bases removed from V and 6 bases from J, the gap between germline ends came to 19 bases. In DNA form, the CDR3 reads TGTGCCAGCAGCGCCCTAGGGACTTCAACAGTCAATGAGCAGTTCTTC. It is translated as CASSALGTSTVNEQFF.

This chain's CDR3 is CASSLGTGGLSNTGELFF. CDR3 bases: TGTGCCAGCAGCTTAGGGACAGGGGGCCTTTCAAACACCGGGGAGCTGTTTTTT. The chain carries TRBV11-2 and TRBJ2-2; TRBD1 matches 11 bases. The CDR3 spans 18 residues. Germline CDR1 SGHAT, CDR2 FQNNGV. Trimming cost V 1 base and J 2 bases; bases outside gene matches: 6.

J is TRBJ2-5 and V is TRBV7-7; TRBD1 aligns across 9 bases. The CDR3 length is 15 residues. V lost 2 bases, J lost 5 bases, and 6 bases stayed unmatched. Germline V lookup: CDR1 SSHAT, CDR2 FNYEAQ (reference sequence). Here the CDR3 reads CASSLNRGREETQYF. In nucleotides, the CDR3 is TGTGCCAGCAGCTTAAACAGGGGGCGCGAGGAGACCCAGTACTTC.

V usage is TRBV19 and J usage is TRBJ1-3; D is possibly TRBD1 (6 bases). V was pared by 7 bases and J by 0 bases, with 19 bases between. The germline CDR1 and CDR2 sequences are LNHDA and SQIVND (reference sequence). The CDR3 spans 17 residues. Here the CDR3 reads CASNFGGATNSGNTIYF. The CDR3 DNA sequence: TGTGCCAGTAATTTCGGGGGGGCGACTAACTCTGGAAACACCATATATTTT.

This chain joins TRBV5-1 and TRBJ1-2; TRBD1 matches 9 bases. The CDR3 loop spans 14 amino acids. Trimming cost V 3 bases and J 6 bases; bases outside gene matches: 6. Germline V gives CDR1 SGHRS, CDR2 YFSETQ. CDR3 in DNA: TGCGCCAGCAGCTCGGGACAGGGTATGGATGGCTACACCTTC. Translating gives CASSSGQGMDGYTF.

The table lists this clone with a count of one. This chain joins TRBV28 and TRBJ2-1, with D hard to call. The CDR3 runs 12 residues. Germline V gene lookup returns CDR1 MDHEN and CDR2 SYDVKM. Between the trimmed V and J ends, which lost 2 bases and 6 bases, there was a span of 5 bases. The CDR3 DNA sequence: TGTGCCAGCAGTTTACTAAGCAATGAGCAGTTCTTC. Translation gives CASSLLSNEQFF.

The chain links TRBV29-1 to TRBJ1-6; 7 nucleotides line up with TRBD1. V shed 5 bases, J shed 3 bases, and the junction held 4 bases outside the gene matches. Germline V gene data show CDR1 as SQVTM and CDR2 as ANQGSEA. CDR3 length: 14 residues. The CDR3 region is CSVRTGDYNSPLHF. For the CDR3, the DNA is TGCAGCGTTAGGACAGGCGACTATAATTCACCCCTCCACTTT.

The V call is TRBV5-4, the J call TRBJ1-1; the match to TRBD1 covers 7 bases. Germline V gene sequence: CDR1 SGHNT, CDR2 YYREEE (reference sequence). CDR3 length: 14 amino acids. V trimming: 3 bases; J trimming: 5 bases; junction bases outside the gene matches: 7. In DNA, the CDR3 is TGTGCCAGCAGCTCAGGGGGAGGAGGGACTGAAGCTTTCTTT. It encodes CASSSGGGGTEAFF.

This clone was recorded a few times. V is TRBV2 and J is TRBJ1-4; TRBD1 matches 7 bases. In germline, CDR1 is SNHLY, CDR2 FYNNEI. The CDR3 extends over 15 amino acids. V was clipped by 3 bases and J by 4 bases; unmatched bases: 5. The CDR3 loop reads CASSEGTALNEKLFF. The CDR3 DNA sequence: TGTGCCAGCAGTGAGGGGACAGCCCTTAATGAAAAACTGTTTTTT.

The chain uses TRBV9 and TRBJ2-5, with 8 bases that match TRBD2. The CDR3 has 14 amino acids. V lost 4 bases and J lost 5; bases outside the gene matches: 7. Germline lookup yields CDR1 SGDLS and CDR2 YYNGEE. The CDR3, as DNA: TGTGCCAGCAGCTTTAGCGGGGCGGTGGAGACCCAGTACTTC. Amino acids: CASSFSGAVETQYF. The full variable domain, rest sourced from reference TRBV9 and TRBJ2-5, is DSGVTQTPKHLITATGQRVTLRCSPRSGDLSVYWYQQSLDQGLQFLIQYYNGEERAKGNILERFSAQQFPDLHSELNLSSLELGDSALYFCASSFSGAVETQYFGPGTRLLVL.

Here the CDR3 DNA reads TGCGCCAGCAGCTTGGTGACTAGCGGAACCTACGAGCAGTACTTC. Amino acids: CASSLVTSGTYEQYF. This chain uses TRBV5-1 with TRBJ2-7, with TRBD2 identical over 9 bases. Germline CDR1 and CDR2: SGHRS and YFSETQ. The junction had 3 bases not matched to a gene; V was cut back by 0 bases and J by 2 bases. The CDR3 spans 15 residues.

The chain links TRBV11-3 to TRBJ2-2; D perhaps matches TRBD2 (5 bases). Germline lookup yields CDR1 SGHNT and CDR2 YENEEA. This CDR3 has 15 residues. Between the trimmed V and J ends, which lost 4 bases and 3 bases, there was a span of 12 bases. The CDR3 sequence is CASSSGSRYTGELFF. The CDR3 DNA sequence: TGTGCCAGCAGCTCGGGATCGAGATACACCGGGGAGCTGTTTTTT.

CDR3 nucleotides: TGTGCCAGCAGCCAGGTTGGGGGGGGGAAGGACGAGCAGTACTTC. This translates into CASSQVGGGKDEQYF. The V gene is TRBV3-1 (or the pseudogene TRBV3-2), the J gene TRBJ2-7, with 7 bases that match TRBD2. The V and J ends lost 3 bases and 5 bases, in that order; junction bases with no gene match: 10. This CDR3 comprises 15 residues. In germline, CDR1 is LGHDT, CDR2 YNNKEL (reference sequence).

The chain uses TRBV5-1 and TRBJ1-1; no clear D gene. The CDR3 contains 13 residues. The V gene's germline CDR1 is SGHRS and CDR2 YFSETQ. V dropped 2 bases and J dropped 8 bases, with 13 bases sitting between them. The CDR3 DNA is TGCGCCAGCAGCTTTCGTGGACGGGGAGAAGCTTTCTTT. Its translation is CASSFRGRGEAFF.

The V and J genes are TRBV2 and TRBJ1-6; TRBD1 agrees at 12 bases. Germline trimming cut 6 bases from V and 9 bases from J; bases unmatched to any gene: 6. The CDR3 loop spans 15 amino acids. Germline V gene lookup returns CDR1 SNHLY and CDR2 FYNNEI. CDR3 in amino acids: CASRGTGGLFSPLHF. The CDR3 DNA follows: TGTGCCAGCAGGGGGACAGGGGGCTTGTTTTCACCCCTCCACTTT.

The CDR3 DNA follows: TGTGCCAGCAGCTTGACAGGAGATGGGACTGAAGCTTTCTTT. It specifies CASSLTGDGTEAFF. This chain joins TRBV5-5 and TRBJ1-1; D perhaps matches TRBD1 (5 bases). Trimming removed 1 base from V and 5 bases from J, with 12 bases in between. Germline values: CDR1 SGHKS, CDR2 YYEKEE (reference sequence). The CDR3 is 14 amino acids.

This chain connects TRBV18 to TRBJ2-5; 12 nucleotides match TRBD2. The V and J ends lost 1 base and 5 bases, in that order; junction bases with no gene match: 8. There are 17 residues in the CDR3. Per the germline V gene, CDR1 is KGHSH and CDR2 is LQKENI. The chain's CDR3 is CASSPLPGLAGMETQYF. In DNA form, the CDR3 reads TGTGCCAGCTCACCACTTCCCGGACTAGCGGGGATGGAGACCCAGTACTTC.

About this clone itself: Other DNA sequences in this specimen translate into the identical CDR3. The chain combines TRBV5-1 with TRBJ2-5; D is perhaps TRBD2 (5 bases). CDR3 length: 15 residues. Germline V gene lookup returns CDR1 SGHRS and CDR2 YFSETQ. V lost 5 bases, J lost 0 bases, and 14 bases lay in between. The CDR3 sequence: CASSSDGMYQETQYF. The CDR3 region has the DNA TGCGCCAGCAGTTCGGACGGGATGTACCAAGAGACCCAGTACTTC.

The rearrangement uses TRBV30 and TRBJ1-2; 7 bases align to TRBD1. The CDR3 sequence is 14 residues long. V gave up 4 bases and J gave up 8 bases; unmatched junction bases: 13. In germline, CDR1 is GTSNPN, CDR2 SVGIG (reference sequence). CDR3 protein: CAWIRQGGSLGYTF. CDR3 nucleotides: TGTGCCTGGATTCGACAGGGCGGGTCCCTCGGCTACACCTTC.

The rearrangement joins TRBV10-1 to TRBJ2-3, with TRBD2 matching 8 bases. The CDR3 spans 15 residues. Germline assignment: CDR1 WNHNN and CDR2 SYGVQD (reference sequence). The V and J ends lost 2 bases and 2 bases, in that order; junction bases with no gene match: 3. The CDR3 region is CASSERRGVTDTQYF. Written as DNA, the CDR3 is TGCGCCAGCAGTGAGCGGCGGGGGGTCACAGATACGCAGTATTTT.

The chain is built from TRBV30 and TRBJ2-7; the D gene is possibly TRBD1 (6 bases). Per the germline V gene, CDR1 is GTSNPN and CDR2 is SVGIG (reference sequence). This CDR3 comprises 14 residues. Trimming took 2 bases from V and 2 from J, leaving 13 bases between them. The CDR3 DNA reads TGTGCCTGGAGTAGATCGGACAGCGCCTACGAGCAGTACTTC. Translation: CAWSRSDSAYEQYF.